This TCR beta chain was obtained from a study of monozygotic twins with inflammatory bowel disease. Whole-study findings and limits: On the inverse Simpson index, IBD patients scored lower for TCRbeta diversity than healthy co-twins.

Reanalyzing the 5' RACE reads, TCRdb keeps one entry per CDR3 protein, without DNA. Its table lists about 380,000 distinct CDR3 sequences. On this clonotype: Its antigen is still unknown.

The receptor comes from a human donor with ulcerative colitis or Crohn's disease, or a healthy co-twin of an affected twin (not recorded which). Source material: blood.

The CDR3 sequence: CASSVLGPKTPSYGYTF. The V call is TRBV19, the J call TRBJ1-2; the D call from TCRdb, TRBD1, cannot be confirmed without DNA. Germline CDR1 reads LNHDA; CDR2 reads SQIVND (reference sequence). The CDR3 has 17 residues.